This TCR beta chain was identified in a study of shared clonotypes between healthy human individuals. Per the germline V gene, CDR1 is SGHNT and CDR2 is YYREEE (reference sequence). J was trimmed by 7 bases and V by 1 base; bases with no gene match: 13. CDR3 size: 17 residues. Tens of millions of PBMCs supplied genomic DNA for unsorted samples. Sequenced by immunoSEQ multiplex PCR; TCRdb stores in-frame clones only, minus some. Of 450,000 to 500,000 clones listed, 79% are singletons. About this clone: Its target is not known.

Study outcomes and limitations: Sharing of clonotypes among donors was expected to vary with sequencing depth.

The chain uses TRBV5-4 and TRBJ1-2, with 10 bases fitting TRBD1. Input material: PBMCs. The TCR originated in a woman between 40 and 50 years old in good health. Some clones in this sample may be carry-over from other donors' samples. The CDR3 reads CASSLTTGGLPVGGYTF. The CDR3 DNA is TGTGCCAGCAGCTTGACGACAGGGGGCCTACCCGTGGGTGGCTACACCTTC.